The 15 T cell receptor beta chains in this list originate from one sample, sequenced in a study of blood T cell repertoires in COVID-19. Here immunoSEQ multiplex PCR was the method, and the copy in TCRdb shows in-frame clones only, minus some. The data contain tens of thousands of clones, approximately 83% of them seen just once; the ten biggest clones take up around 40%. Input material: peripheral blood. The receptors derive from a woman older than 75 with acute or convalescent COVID-19.

This chain's CDR3 is CSASSTVAGGEETQYF. CDR3 coding DNA: TGCAGTGCTAGTTCTACTGTAGCGGGGGGCGAAGAGACCCAGTACTTC. The genes are TRBV20-1 and TRBJ2-5; the match to TRBD2 covers 10 bases. The ends lost 3 bases at V and 3 bases at J; junction bases unmatched: 10. The CDR3 runs to 16 residues. The germline gives CDR1 DFQATT, CDR2 SNEGSKA (reference sequence).

The V and J genes are TRBV4-1 and TRBJ2-1; 11 positions match TRBD2. The germline gives CDR1 MGHRA, CDR2 YSYEKL. V dropped 4 bases and J dropped 6; count of bases not matched to a gene: 5. The CDR3 is 15 residues long. The CDR3 DNA sequence: TGCGCCAGCAGCCGAACTAGCGGGGGTAGCAATGAGCAGTTCTTC. Translated, it gives CASSRTSGGSNEQFF.

This sequence joins TRBV5-1 and TRBJ2-3; no clear D gene. Per germline, CDR1 SGHRS and CDR2 YFSETQ. There are 15 residues in the CDR3. V lost 1 base and J 2 bases, leaving 11 bases between the germline ends. CDR3 DNA: TGCGCCAGCAGCTTGAATGGAGCCCCCACAGATACGCAGTATTTT. This sequence encodes CASSLNGAPTDTQYF.

The chain has TRBV7-2 and TRBJ1-5; TRBD1 aligns across 8 bases. Trimming at V came to 5 bases and at J to 7 bases, leaving 10 bases not matched to a gene. CDR3 size: 15 residues. Germline V gene sequence: CDR1 SGHTA, CDR2 FQGNSA. The CDR3 bases are TGTGCCAGCAGCCCGGGGGCCAGGGGGCAGCAGCCCCAGCATTTT. This encodes CASSPGARGQQPQHF. Looking up the rest from reference TRBV7-2 and TRBJ1-5 gives the full variable domain: GAGVSQSPSNKVTEKGKDVELRCDPISGHTALYWYRQSLGQGLEFLIYFQGNSAPDKSGLPSDRFSAERTGGSVSTLTIQRTQQEDSAVYLCASSPGARGQQPQHFGDGTRLSIL.

The chain combines TRBV5-1 with TRBJ1-2; D is perhaps TRBD1 (5 bases). Trimming removed 5 bases from V and 2 bases from J, with 16 bases in between. This CDR3 has 15 residues. The V gene's germline CDR1 is SGHRS and CDR2 YFSETQ. The CDR3 is CASSGGLGVNYGYTF. The CDR3 nucleotides read TGCGCCAGCAGTGGGGGACTGGGCGTCAACTATGGCTACACCTTC. Full variable domain (remainder filled in from reference TRBV5-1 and TRBJ1-2): KAGVTQTPRYLIKTRGQQVTLSCSPISGHRSVSWYQQTPGQGLQFLFEYFSETQRNKGNFPGRFSGRQFSNSRSEMNVSTLELGDSALYLCASSGGLGVNYGYTFGSGTRLTVV.

The table lists this clone with a few counts. The chain has TRBV5-4 and TRBJ1-2, with 7 bases matching TRBD1. Germline CDR1 and CDR2: SGHNT and YYREEE (reference sequence). This CDR3 region has 12 residues. V was clipped by 4 bases and J by 7 bases; unmatched bases: 4. The CDR3 nucleotides read TGTGCCAGCAGCCCGGACAGGCGTGGCTACACCTTC. Translation: CASSPDRRGYTF.

The CDR3 loop is CASPTGTGGNNEQFF. The CDR3 DNA is TGTGCTAGCCCGACGGGGACAGGGGGAAACAATGAGCAGTTCTTC. The chain is built from TRBV7-7 and TRBJ2-1; TRBD1 agrees at 11 bases. This CDR3 has 15 residues. The V gene's germline CDR1 is SSHAT and CDR2 FNYEAQ (reference sequence).

A single count supports this clone. The chain is built from TRBV20-1 and TRBJ1-2, with D possibly matching TRBD1 (5 bases). The ends were cut back, 4 bases at V and 7 bases at J, with 10 bases in the middle. Germline V gene data show CDR1 as DFQATT and CDR2 as SNEGSKA (reference sequence). The CDR3 consists of 11 residues. The CDR3 is CSANRMSGYTF. The CDR3 nucleotides read TGCAGTGCTAACAGGATGTCTGGCTACACCTTC.

This clone turned up a few times. V usage is TRBV7-9 and J usage is TRBJ2-3, with a weak D call TRBD2 (6 bases). The V end lost 5 bases, the J end lost 1 base, and 13 bases lay between the germline ends. There are 15 residues in the CDR3. CDR1 and CDR2 from the germline V gene are SEHNR and FQNEAQ (reference sequence). The CDR3 DNA follows: TGTGCCAGCAGCCCCGGGGTAGCGGGCACAGATACGCAGTATTTT. Amino acids: CASSPGVAGTDTQYF.

V gene TRBV20-1 combines with J gene TRBJ1-1; D not resolved. The CDR3 has 11 residues. In germline, CDR1 is DFQATT, CDR2 SNEGSKA (reference sequence). V shed 0 bases and J shed 10 bases, with 9 bases lying between them. CDR3 coding DNA: TGCAGTGCTAGAGATAGCGAAGGAGCTTTCTTT. Translated: CSARDSEGAFF.

The V call is TRBV6-5, the J call TRBJ2-7; the D is unclear. Trimming removed 2 bases at V and 0 bases at J, with 8 bases between. CDR1 MNHEY and CDR2 SVGAGI come from the germline V gene. CDR3 length equals 14 residues. This chain's CDR3 is CASSYTGFSYEQYF. CDR3 DNA sequence: TGTGCCAGCAGTTACACGGGTTTCTCCTACGAGCAGTACTTC.

This chain uses TRBV6-2 or TRBV6-3 with TRBJ2-1; 7 bases align to TRBD2. Losses at the gene ends were 3 bases for V and 5 bases for J; bases not matched to a gene: 13. CDR1 MNHEY and CDR2 SVGEGT come from the germline V gene. The CDR3 extends over 17 amino acids. The CDR3 DNA is TGTGCCAGCAGTTATATAGGGTTTGCTGGGGGGGACAATGAGCAGTTCTTC. This translates into CASSYIGFAGGDNEQFF.

The chain combines TRBV19 with TRBJ1-5; 7 bases map to TRBD1. V was clipped by 3 bases and J by 2 bases; unmatched bases: 7. The CDR3 totals 16 residues. Germline V gene lookup returns CDR1 LNHDA and CDR2 SQIVND (reference sequence). Here the CDR3 reads CASSIPRQGRNQPQHF. CDR3 nucleotide sequence: TGTGCCAGTAGTATCCCCCGACAGGGCCGCAATCAGCCCCAGCATTTT.

This clone occurred once. V and J are TRBV5-1 and TRBJ2-3; 14 bases are a match to TRBD2. From germline, CDR1 is SGHRS and CDR2 YFSETQ. With 0 bases clipped from V and 2 bases from J, the junction kept 8 bases outside the gene matches. CDR3 length equals 19 residues. The CDR3 loop is CASSLVGLAGGPITDTQYF. The CDR3 DNA is TGCGCCAGCAGCTTGGTCGGACTAGCGGGGGGCCCGATCACAGATACGCAGTATTTT.

This clone was picked up a small number of times. The rearrangement uses TRBV16 and TRBJ1-1, with D perhaps TRBD1 (5 bases). This CDR3 region has 13 residues. Trimming shortened V by 4 bases and J by 5 bases, and 11 bases separated the two germline ends. CDR1 is KGHSY, CDR2 FQNENV, per germline. The CDR3 DNA is TGTGCCAGCAGCCGGAACGGGGGGACTGAAGCTTTCTTT. Protein sequence: CASSRNGGTEAFF.